This T cell receptor beta chain emerged from a study of prognosis after radiotherapy for stage I lung cancer. Using two-round multiplex PCR, the authors amplified TCR beta CDR3 from genomic DNA. Individual primers that were specific to each TRBV and TRBJ gene served in first-round PCR. Each CDR3 protein gets one entry after TCRdb re-called the multiplex PCR reads with MiXCR. The data contain over 15,000 distinct CDR3 sequences, approximately 46% of them singletons. This clonotype was detected a few times. The CDR3 contains 14 residues. CDR1 and CDR2 from the germline V gene are SGHNT and YYREEE (reference sequence). V was pared by 4 bases and J by 6 bases, with 17 bases between.

The clonotype originates from a donor aged 50 or older with non-small cell lung cancer. The J gene is TRBJ2-7, the V gene TRBV5-4; a possible D gene is TRBD2 (5 bases). This specimen consisted of PBMCs, obtained before or after stereotactic body radiation therapy (not recorded which). In nucleotides, the CDR3 is TGTGCCAGCAGCCGGACTCCTTTCGACTCCGAGCAGTACTTC. Residues: CASSRTPFDSEQYF.